A selection of T cell receptor beta chains follows, all from one sample in a study of beta chain features in type 1 diabetes. Generated by immunoSEQ multiplex PCR, the TCRdb table keeps only in-frame clones and is missing some. The table records 250,000 to 350,000 clones, around 16% of them present only once. Sequencing used naive CD4+ T cells from blood. The receptors come from a man aged 18 to 30 with type 1 diabetes. Both conserved end residues are part of each CDR3. The order of the fields is clone size, D gene, V gene, J gene, CDR3 protein, CDR3 DNA. The D gene is left open where the match is weak. Expanded clones get a size class; other rows say once, few or many, or leave the size out.

size: few
D: TRBD1
V: TRBV5-1
J: TRBJ2-1
CDR3: CASSTRTGAVVNEQFF
DNA: TGCGCCAGCAGCACCCGGACAGGGGCAGTAGTTAATGAGCAGTTCTTC

size: few
D: TRBD2
V: TRBV11-2
J: TRBJ2-5
CDR3: CASSLNRRGGRETQYF
DNA: TGTGCCAGCAGCCTCAACAGACGGGGGGGGCGGGAGACCCAGTACTTC

size: few
D: TRBD1
V: TRBV5-1
J: TRBJ1-2
CDR3: CASSRGQGQNYGYTF
DNA: TGCGCCAGCAGCAGGGGACAGGGACAAAACTATGGCTACACCTTC

size: -
D: TRBD2
V: TRBV29-1
J: TRBJ2-2
CDR3: CSAAVGTSGRFAGELFF
DNA: TGCAGCGCTGCGGTGGGGACTAGCGGGAGATTCGCCGGGGAGCTGTTTTTT

size: -
D: -
V: TRBV7-9
J: TRBJ2-3
CDR3: CASSPVEATQYF
DNA: TGTGCCAGCAGCCCTGTCGAAGCTACGCAGTATTTT

size: few
D: -
V: TRBV19
J: TRBJ2-3
CDR3: CASSMRATDTQYF
DNA: TGTGCCAGTAGTATGAGGGCAACAGATACGCAGTATTTT

size: -
D: TRBD2
V: TRBV28
J: TRBJ2-3
CDR3: CASSRSGGAPDTQYF
DNA: TGTGCCAGCAGCCGAAGCGGGGGGGCCCCGGATACGCAGTATTTT

size: few
D: -
V: TRBV7-9
J: TRBJ2-7
CDR3: CASSSRQGGYEQYF
DNA: TGTGCCAGCAGCTCTAGACAGGGAGGATACGAGCAGTACTTC

size: few
D: TRBD2
V: TRBV4-1
J: TRBJ2-7
CDR3: CASSQGWGGRHTEQYF
DNA: TGCGCCAGCAGCCAAGGATGGGGGGGACGCCATACGGAGCAGTACTTC

size: few
D: TRBD2
V: TRBV6-1
J: TRBJ2-5
CDR3: CASTKGTSGETQYF
DNA: TGTGCCAGCACTAAAGGGACTAGCGGAGAGACCCAGTACTTC

size: -
D: -
V: TRBV6-5
J: TRBJ2-7
CDR3: CASSYWQAGLSEQYF
DNA: TGTGCCAGCAGTTACTGGCAGGCTGGATTAAGCGAGCAGTACTTC

size: -
D: -
V: TRBV6-5
J: TRBJ1-2
CDR3: CASRQLANYGYTF
DNA: TGTGCCAGCAGGCAACTAGCTAACTATGGCTACACCTTC

size: few
D: TRBD2
V: TRBV4-3
J: TRBJ2-2
CDR3: CASSQQRGATGELFF
DNA: TGCGCCAGCAGCCAACAGCGGGGGGCGACCGGGGAGCTGTTTTTT

size: few
D: -
V: TRBV5-1
J: TRBJ2-5
CDR3: CASSQRAAEGGQYF
DNA: TGCGCCAGCAGCCAGAGGGCGGCAGAAGGCGGCCAGTACTTC

size: few
D: -
V: TRBV29-1
J: TRBJ2-4
CDR3: CSVRGRVRDIQYF
DNA: TGCAGCGTTAGGGGAAGGGTAAGGGACATTCAGTACTTC

size: -
D: TRBD1
V: TRBV19
J: TRBJ2-7
CDR3: CASSPSDRYGNEQYF
DNA: TGTGCCAGTAGTCCTTCGGACAGGTATGGCAACGAGCAGTACTTC

size: few
D: TRBD2
V: TRBV18
J: TRBJ2-7
CDR3: CATREGSYEQYF
DNA: TGTGCCACCCGGGAGGGGAGCTACGAGCAGTACTTC

size: few
D: -
V: TRBV28
J: TRBJ2-7
CDR3: CASSGLRDRTYEQYF
DNA: TGTGCCAGCTCAGGGTTGCGAGACCGAACCTACGAGCAGTACTTC